This record concerns one T cell receptor (beta chain) sequence. These data come from a study of technical replicates of blood from a few donors. CDR1 is MDHEN and CDR2 is SYDVKM in the germline V gene. The CDR3 has 13 amino acids. V lost 5 bases and J lost 9, with 15 bases in between. Produced via immunoSEQ multiplex PCR; TCRdb's table is partial and in-frame only. The sample comprises under 15,000 clones, over 70% of which are singletons, and just over 14% rests with the top ten. V and J are TRBV28 and TRBJ2-3; D might be TRBD1 (6 bases). Specimen: PBMCs. This TCR came from a human donor in good health. CDR3 DNA: TGTGCCAGCAGTCCCACAGGGATCGAAACGCAGTATTTT. This codes for CASSPTGIETQYF.